This T cell receptor beta chain came from a study of cytomegalovirus exposure and HLA in healthy donors. In the study overall: An earlier analysis found some 100 million unique TCR beta sequences from approximately 190 million T cells. Study-level results: The authors listed roughly 150 TCR beta chains as cytomegalovirus-associated.

As to this clone: The antigen is undetermined. One end of the junction fails to match germline, which may point to a read error.

This PCR relied on a set of 60 Vbeta primers and 13 Jbeta primers. Profiling relied on immunoSEQ multiplex PCR, and the TCRdb table lists in-frame clones only, not all of them. The sample gives 140,000 or so clones, roughly 74% of which show up once; 2.4% is in the top ten. Per the germline V gene, CDR1 is SGHAT and CDR2 is FQNNGV. The CDR3 is 14 amino acids. The sample consisted of PBMCs. This clonotype was sampled from a young woman in good health and CMV-seropositive. J is TRBJ2-7 and V is TRBV11-2, with TRBD1 identical over 7 bases. The CDR3 DNA reads TGTGCTAGCAGCTTAGGGGGCGTACTAAACGAGCAGTACTTC. Translated, it gives CASSLGGVLNEQYF.